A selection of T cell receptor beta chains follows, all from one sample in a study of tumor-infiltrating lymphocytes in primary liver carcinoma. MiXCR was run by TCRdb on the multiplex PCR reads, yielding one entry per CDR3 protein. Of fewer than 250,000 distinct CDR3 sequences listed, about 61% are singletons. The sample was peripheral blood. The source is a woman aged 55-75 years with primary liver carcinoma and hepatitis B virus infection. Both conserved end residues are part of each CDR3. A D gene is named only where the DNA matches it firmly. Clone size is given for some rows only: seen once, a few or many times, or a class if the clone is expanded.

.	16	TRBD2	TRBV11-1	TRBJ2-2	TGTGCCAGCAGTCTTAGCGGGAGGACCCACACCGGGGAGCTGTTTTTT	CASSLSGRTHTGELFF
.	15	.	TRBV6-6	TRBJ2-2	TGTGCCAGCAGTTATCCGTTTGGGAACACCGGGGAGCTGTTTTTT	CASSYPFGNTGELFF
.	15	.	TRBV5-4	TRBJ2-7	TGTGCCAGCAACTTAGGGCAGGGAGGATCCTACGAGCAGTACTTC	CASNLGQGGSYEQYF
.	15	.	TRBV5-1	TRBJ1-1	TGCGCCAGCAGCTTGGCCGTCGGAGGGAACACTGGAGCTTTCTTT	CASSLAVGGNTGAFF
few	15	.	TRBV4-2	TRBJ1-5	TGTGCCAGCAGCCAAGAAAGACTGGGCAATCAGCCCCAGCATTTT	CASSQERLGNQPQHF
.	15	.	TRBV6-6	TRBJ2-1	TGTGCCAGCAACTCCGAGGATAGCTCCTACAATGAGCAGTTCTTC	CASNSEDSSYNEQFF
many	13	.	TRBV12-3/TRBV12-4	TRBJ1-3	TGTGCCAGCACCCGACAGGCTGGAAACACCATATATTTT	CASTRQAGNTIYF
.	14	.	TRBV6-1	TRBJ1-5	TGTGCCAGCAGTGCGGCTTTTTCCAAACAGCCCCAGCATTTT	CASSAAFSKQPQHF
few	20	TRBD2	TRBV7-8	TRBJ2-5	TGTGCCAGCAGCTACTTGTCCGGGACTAGCGGGATGCGTGGGAAGGAGACCCAGTACTTC	CASSYLSGTSGMRGKETQYF
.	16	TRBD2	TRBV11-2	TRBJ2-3	TGTGCCAGCAGCCTACGGACTAGCGGGAACACGGATACGCAGTATTTT	CASSLRTSGNTDTQYF
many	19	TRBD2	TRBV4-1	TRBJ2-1	TGCGCCAGCAGCCAACTTATGGTCCAGCGGGAGGGCCTGAACAATGAGCAGTTCTTC	CASSQLMVQREGLNNEQFF
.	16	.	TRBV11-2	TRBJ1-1	TGTGCCAGCAGCGTAGGGGGTGCATGGGTGAACACTGAAGCTTTCTTT	CASSVGGAWVNTEAFF
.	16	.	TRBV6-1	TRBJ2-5	TGTGCCAGCAGTGAGGCCTTGGTAGCGGCAGTAGAGACCCAGTACTTC	CASSEALVAAVETQYF
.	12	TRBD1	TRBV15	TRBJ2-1	TGTGCCACCAGCAGTGGGGACAGGGTTCAGTTCTTC	CATSSGDRVQFF
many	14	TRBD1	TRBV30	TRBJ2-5	TGTGCCTGGGACAGGACAGGGCTTCAAGAGACCCAGTACTTC	CAWDRTGLQETQYF
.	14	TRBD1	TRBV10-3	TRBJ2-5	TGTGCCGTCAGTGCGGGACAGGATCAAGAGACCCAGTACTTC	CAVSAGQDQETQYF
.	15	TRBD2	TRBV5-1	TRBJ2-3	TGCGCCAGCAGCAAACTAGCGGGATCTTCAGATACGCAGTATTTT	CASSKLAGSSDTQYF
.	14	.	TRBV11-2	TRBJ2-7	TGTGCAAGCGGCTTAGTAGGACTTGAGTACGAGCAGTACTTC	CASGLVGLEYEQYF
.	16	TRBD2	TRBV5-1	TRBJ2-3	TGCGCCAGCAGCGCGGGACTAGCGGGTATCACAGATACGCAGTATTTT	CASSAGLAGITDTQYF
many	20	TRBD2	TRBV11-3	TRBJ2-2	TGTGCCAGCAGCTTAGAGATGGGACTAGCGGGAGTCGGCGGTCCCGGGGAGCTGTTTTTT	CASSLEMGLAGVGGPGELFF
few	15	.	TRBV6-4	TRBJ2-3	TGTGCCAGCAGTGAGAGGGGACTCAGCACAGATACGCAGTATTTT	CASSERGLSTDTQYF
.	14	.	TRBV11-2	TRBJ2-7	TGTGCCAGCAACTCGACAAGGGGATCCTACGAGCAATACTTC	CASNSTRGSYEQYF
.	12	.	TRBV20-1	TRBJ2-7	TGCAGTGCTAGAGGATGGCCGGAAGAGCAGTATTTC	CSARGWPEEQYF
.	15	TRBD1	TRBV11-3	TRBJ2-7	TGTGCCAGCAGCTTAGTTGGGACAGCCAACTACGAGCGCTACTTC	CASSLVGTANYERYF
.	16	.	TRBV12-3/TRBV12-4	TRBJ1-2	TGTGCCAGTAGTTTGGCGGGAGAGCTGAGTGCTAACGGCTACACCTTC	CASSLAGELSANGYTF
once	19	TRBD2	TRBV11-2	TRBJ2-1	TGTGCCAGCAGAGCCGGACTAGCGGCTCCTACCAGCTCCTACAATGAGCAGTTGTTC	CASRAGLAAPTSSYNEQLF